These 30 T cell receptor beta chains came from one sample sequenced in a study of blood T cell repertoires in COVID-19 (TCRdb year 2020). The library was made by the immunoSEQ multiplex PCR assay. TCRdb holds this immuneACCESS table with in-frame rearrangements only. Some clones are missing; in checked studies, unresolved V genes explain under half, and the rest has no known cause. The sample data list fewer than 500,000 clones, and about 89% of these were observed just once. 4% to 4.5% of the sample comes from the top ten. The sample consisted of peripheral blood. These receptors came from a woman aged 25 to 39 with acute or convalescent COVID-19.

A single count supports this clone. V and J are TRBV2 and TRBJ2-7, with 8 positions matching TRBD1. V shed 5 bases, J shed 0 bases, and the junction held 9 bases outside the gene matches. The germline V gene encodes CDR1 SNHLY and CDR2 FYNNEI. There are 16 residues in the CDR3. The CDR3 DNA reads as TGTGCCAGCAGTTTTCCGGAAGACAGGGGCTCCTACGAGCAGTACTTC. Encoded protein: CASSFPEDRGSYEQYF.

The gene calls are TRBV13 and TRBJ2-3; 7 bases line up with TRBD1. V lost 2 bases and J lost 5; bases outside the gene matches: 10. The CDR3 spans 16 residues. CDR1 and CDR2 (germline): PRHDT, FYEKMQ (reference sequence). The CDR3 loop reads CASSLTVTGTVDTQYF. In DNA, the CDR3 is TGTGCCAGCAGCTTAACTGTGACAGGGACGGTAGATACGCAGTATTTT.

The rearrangement links TRBV7-3 to TRBJ2-6; no reliable D call. The CDR3 is 16 residues long. Trimming pared 3 bases from V and 0 bases from J, leaving 9 bases between. Per the germline V gene, CDR1 is SGHTA and CDR2 is FQGTGA. This chain's CDR3 is CASSFNTNSGANVLTF. CDR3 coding DNA: TGTGCCAGCAGCTTTAATACTAACTCTGGGGCCAACGTCCTGACTTTC.

This chain joins TRBV5-5 and TRBJ2-1, with TRBD1 matching 7 bases. Looked up from germline, CDR1 is SGHKS and CDR2 is YYEKEE (reference sequence). CDR3 length equals 16 residues. Trimming cost V 2 bases and J 4 bases; bases outside gene matches: 9. CDR3: CASSFPPRGSYNEQFF. The CDR3 coding sequence is TGTGCCAGCAGCTTCCCCCCCAGGGGGTCTTACAATGAGCAGTTCTTC.

The rearrangement joins TRBV10-2 to TRBJ2-7, with TRBD2 identical over 8 bases. Losses at the gene ends were 2 bases for V and 1 base for J; bases not matched to a gene: 4. Looked up from germline, CDR1 is WSHSY and CDR2 is SAAADI. The CDR3 consists of 15 residues. The CDR3 region has the DNA TGCGCCAGCAGTGAGCCAGCGGGGGCATCCTACGAGCAGTACTTC. This encodes CASSEPAGASYEQYF.

The chain joins TRBV29-1 to TRBJ2-6; TRBD1 agrees at 10 bases. From germline, CDR1 is SQVTM and CDR2 ANQGSEA. J lost 3 bases, V lost 8 bases, and 10 bases had no gene match. CDR3 length: 16 residues. CDR3 loop: CSSLGQGSFGANVLTF. The CDR3 coding sequence is TGCAGCTCCCTGGGACAGGGGAGCTTTGGGGCCAACGTCCTGACTTTC.

In DNA, the CDR3 is TGTGCCAGCAGCTTAGCGCGGCTAGCGGGGGGATTAGATACGCAGTATTTT. This encodes CASSLARLAGGLDTQYF. The chain couples TRBV7-9 to TRBJ2-3; TRBD2 matches 11 bases. The CDR3 totals 17 residues. Germline values: CDR1 SEHNR, CDR2 FQNEAQ (reference sequence). V shed 0 bases and J 5 bases; nucleotides not matched to a gene: 7.

The chain carries TRBV30 and TRBJ1-2, with D perhaps matching TRBD1 (5 bases). This CDR3 contains 12 residues. Germline lookup yields CDR1 GTSNPN and CDR2 SVGIG (reference sequence). V gave up 7 bases and J gave up 7 bases, with 16 bases separating them. The CDR3 here is CASPNQGSGYTF. CDR3 in DNA: TGTGCCTCCCCGAATCAGGGTAGTGGCTACACCTTC.

This clone has a single count. The chain has TRBV27 and TRBJ2-1; possible D gene TRBD2, 5 bases. V lost 3 bases to trimming and J lost 9 bases, with 12 bases between them. Germline CDR1 MNHEY, CDR2 SMNVEV (reference sequence). The CDR3 covers 13 residues. The CDR3 is CASSFSGSSEQFF. As DNA, the CDR3 is TGTGCCAGCAGTTTCTCGGGGTCTAGTGAGCAGTTCTTC.

CDR3 in amino acids: CASSPTSSLERGMDTQYF. Written as DNA, the CDR3 is TGTGCCAGCAGCCCCACCTCATCACTAGAGAGGGGGATGGATACGCAGTATTTT. The chain joins TRBV7-9 to TRBJ2-3; TRBD1 is a possible D gene (6 bases). The germline CDR1 and CDR2 sequences are SEHNR and FQNEAQ (reference sequence). The CDR3 totals 18 residues. Trimming shortened V by 5 bases and J by 6 bases, and 27 bases separated the two germline ends.

J is TRBJ2-7 and V is TRBV6-5; TRBD2 matches 7 bases. This CDR3 spans 14 amino acids. CDR1 is MNHEY, CDR2 SVGAGI, per germline. After removal of 5 bases from V and 3 bases from J, the junction contained 7 bases not matched to a gene. The CDR3 DNA reads as TGTGCCAGCAGTAACCTATGGGAGGGCTACGAGCAGTACTTC. This codes for CASSNLWEGYEQYF.

The chain has TRBV7-9 and TRBJ2-5; 8 bases match TRBD2. The CDR3 extends over 14 amino acids. Trimming at V came to 6 bases and at J to 4 bases, leaving 7 bases not matched to a gene. Per germline, CDR1 SEHNR and CDR2 FQNEAQ (reference sequence). The CDR3 is CASSSTSVGETQYF. DNA for the CDR3: TGTGCCAGCAGTTCGACTAGCGTTGGAGAGACCCAGTACTTC.

CDR3 coding DNA: TGTGCCAGCAGCTTACGGGGACAGGGGGCGGTAAGCTATGGCTACACCTTC. Translated: CASSLRGQGAVSYGYTF. V is TRBV7-2 and J is TRBJ1-2; 12 bases match TRBD1. Losses at the gene ends were 2 bases for V and 4 bases for J; bases not matched to a gene: 8. CDR3 length: 17 amino acids. Germline loops: CDR1 SGHTA, CDR2 FQGNSA. Based on the CDR3 plus reference TRBV7-2 and TRBJ1-2, the full variable domain is GAGVSQSPSNKVTEKGKDVELRCDPISGHTALYWYRQSLGQGLEFLIYFQGNSAPDKSGLPSDRFSAERTGGSVSTLTIQRTQQEDSAVYLCASSLRGQGAVSYGYTFGSGTRLTVV.

This clone was observed a single time. The chain is built from TRBV4-2 and TRBJ2-3; 12 bases fit TRBD2. Germline CDR1 is LGHNA and CDR2 is YNFKEQ. The CDR3 spans 19 residues. The junction had 11 bases not matched to a gene; V was cut back by 0 bases and J by 4 bases. The CDR3: CASSQDRLAGGPGADTQYF. CDR3 DNA: TGTGCCAGCAGCCAAGATAGGCTAGCGGGGGGGCCAGGTGCAGATACGCAGTATTTT.

The count of this clone is one. V is TRBV5-1 and J is TRBJ2-3; 13 bases align to TRBD2. CDR1 SGHRS and CDR2 YFSETQ come from the germline V gene. The CDR3 runs 15 residues. V shed 2 bases and J 7 bases; nucleotides not matched to a gene: 4. CDR3 bases: TGCGCCAGCAGCTTTACTAGCGGGGGGGCAAATACGCAGTATTTT. It is translated as CASSFTSGGANTQYF.

The chain has TRBV28 and TRBJ2-3; D uncertain. V was trimmed by 2 bases and J by 9 bases, leaving 9 bases between them. The CDR3 sequence is 12 residues long. Germline V gene data show CDR1 as MDHEN and CDR2 as SYDVKM. CDR3 sequence (DNA): TGTGCCAGCAGTTTACGATTCGGGACGCAGTATTTT. Protein sequence: CASSLRFGTQYF.

The rearrangement joins TRBV6-2 or TRBV6-3 to TRBJ1-1; TRBD1 matches 8 bases. The germline V gene encodes CDR1 MNHEY and CDR2 SVGEGT. The CDR3 has 13 residues. The V gene end was trimmed by 5 bases and the J gene end by 3 bases; junction bases not matched to a gene: 2. CDR3 residues: CASSDRGYTEAFF. CDR3 bases: TGTGCCAGCAGTGACAGGGGTTACACTGAAGCTTTCTTT.

The gene calls are TRBV20-1 and TRBJ2-1; maybe TRBD2 (7 bases). The CDR3 loop spans 14 amino acids. The germline V gene encodes CDR1 DFQATT and CDR2 SNEGSKA (reference sequence). The ends were cut back, 3 bases at V and 9 bases at J, with 18 bases in the middle. The CDR3 spells CSASSGGKQGEQFF. CDR3 DNA sequence: TGCAGTGCTAGTTCGGGGGGAAAACAGGGTGAGCAGTTCTTC.

The chain uses TRBV2 and TRBJ1-5, with a weak D call TRBD1 (6 bases). The V gene's germline CDR1 is SNHLY and CDR2 FYNNEI. The length of the CDR3 is 15 residues. V gave up 7 bases and J gave up 5 bases, with 18 bases separating them. CDR3 DNA: TGTGCCAGCAAGAAAGGGGGGGGTCCGGATCAGCCCCAGCATTTT. Protein product: CASKKGGGPDQPQHF.

The genes are TRBV19 and TRBJ2-1; 8 bases fit TRBD1. Per the germline V gene, CDR1 is LNHDA and CDR2 is SQIVND (reference sequence). Unmatched junction bases numbered 8, after V lost 8 bases and J lost 2 bases. This CDR3 has 15 residues. In DNA, the CDR3 is TGTGCCAGTCTTAACCGGGACAGGCCCTACAATGAGCAGTTCTTC. Protein: CASLNRDRPYNEQFF. The full variable domain, in which reference TRBV19 and TRBJ2-1 provide the parts outside the CDR3, is DGGITQSPKYLFRKEGQNVTLSCEQNLNHDAMYWYRQDPGQGLRLIYYSQIVNDFQKGDIAEGYSVSREKKESFPLTVTSAQKNPTAFYLCASLNRDRPYNEQFFGPGTRLTVL.

The V and J genes are TRBV5-1 and TRBJ2-2; the D gene is possibly TRBD2 (7 bases). CDR1 SGHRS and CDR2 YFSETQ come from the germline V gene. V was shortened by 3 bases and J by 6 bases, with 18 bases between the two germline ends. The CDR3 spans 16 residues. The CDR3 spells CASSSVGGPTPGELFF. The CDR3 region has the DNA TGCGCCAGCAGCTCGGTGGGGGGGCCGACTCCCGGGGAGCTGTTTTTT.

The chain carries TRBV3-1 (or the pseudogene TRBV3-2) and TRBJ2-5; 8 bases match TRBD2. Germline V gene data show CDR1 as LGHDT and CDR2 as YNNKEL (reference sequence). V gave up 0 bases and J gave up 3 bases; unmatched junction bases: 0. The CDR3 covers 14 residues. The CDR3 DNA is TGTGCCAGCAGCCAAGAGCGGGGGGAAGAGACCCAGTACTTC. Amino acid sequence: CASSQERGEETQYF.

The gene calls are TRBV11-2 and TRBJ2-5, with 10 bases matching TRBD2. The V segment lost 3 bases and the J segment 3 bases; nucleotides outside the gene matches: 10. The CDR3 covers 17 residues. Germline loops: CDR1 SGHAT, CDR2 FQNNGV. The CDR3 bases are TGTGCCAGCAGCTTGATGGGAAGGACTAGCGGAGAAGAGACCCAGTACTTC. This gives the protein CASSLMGRTSGEETQYF.

The chain joins TRBV11-2 to TRBJ2-7; D unclear. The CDR3 has 11 residues. Germline CDR1 and CDR2: SGHAT and FQNNGV. Trimming left V 5 bases short and J 3 bases short, with 5 bases between. This chain's CDR3 is CASSRLYEQYF. The CDR3 DNA reads as TGTGCCAGCAGCCGACTCTACGAGCAGTACTTC.

The sample holds a few counts of this clone. This chain connects TRBV2 to TRBJ1-1, with 8 bases that match TRBD1. The germline V gene has CDR1 SNHLY and CDR2 FYNNEI. The V segment lost 7 bases and the J segment 1 base; nucleotides outside the gene matches: 8. This CDR3 contains 15 residues. CDR3 DNA: TGTGCCAGCACCCAACGGACAGGGCGGAACACTGAAGCTTTCTTT. As protein: CASTQRTGRNTEAFF.

The chain couples TRBV5-4 to TRBJ2-5; 7 bases are shared with TRBD2. CDR3 length: 14 residues. Germline V gene sequence: CDR1 SGHNT, CDR2 YYREEE (reference sequence). The V and J ends lost 2 bases and 3 bases, in that order; junction bases with no gene match: 4. The CDR3 protein is CASSLKRGEETQYF. In DNA form, the CDR3 reads TGTGCCAGCAGCTTAAAGCGGGGCGAAGAGACCCAGTACTTC. Full variable domain (outside the CDR3, taken from reference TRBV5-4 and TRBJ2-5): ETGVTQSPTHLIKTRGQQVTLRCSSQSGHNTVSWYQQALGQGPQFIFQYYREEENGRGNFPPRFSGLQFPNYSSELNVNALELDDSALYLCASSLKRGEETQYFGPGTRLLVL.

V gene TRBV5-6 combines with J gene TRBJ2-1; D is ambiguous. With 3 bases removed from V and 6 bases from J, the gap between germline ends came to 10 bases. CDR3 length: 13 amino acids. CDR1 and CDR2 from the germline V gene are SGHDT and YYEEEE. The CDR3 DNA is TGTGCCAGCAGCTCCTTGAACGGCAATGAGCAGTTCTTC. Residues: CASSSLNGNEQFF.

The chain combines TRBV7-9 with TRBJ2-4; TRBD1 matches at 10 bases. Looked up from germline, CDR1 is SEHNR and CDR2 is FQNEAQ (reference sequence). The trim removed 5 bases at V and 8 bases at J, leaving 6 bases unmatched. This CDR3 is built from 14 residues. CDR3 sequence reads: CASSPGQGIDIQYF. Here the CDR3 DNA reads TGTGCCAGCAGCCCGGGACAGGGGATAGACATTCAGTACTTC.

The chain has TRBV5-1 and TRBJ2-7; no clear D gene. This CDR3 is built from 13 residues. The ends were cut back, 5 bases at V and 2 bases at J, with 11 bases in the middle. Germline CDR1 is SGHRS and CDR2 is YFSETQ. The CDR3 DNA reads TGCGCCAGCAGGGCGGCCGATGCCTACGAGCAGTACTTC. Encoded protein: CASRAADAYEQYF.

V gene TRBV23-1 combines with J gene TRBJ2-2, with 7 bases that match TRBD1. TRBV23-1 is an open reading frame whose function is uncertain. The length of the CDR3 is 14 residues. Losses at the gene ends were 8 bases for V and 5 bases for J; bases not matched to a gene: 8. CDR3 residues: CASLKGQMTGELFF. The CDR3 nucleotides are TGCGCCAGCCTAAAGGGACAGATGACCGGGGAGCTGTTTTTT.